What follows are 17 T cell receptor beta chains derived from one specimen sequenced in a study of T cells in Graves' hyperthyroidism and ophthalmopathy. TCR beta CDR3 regions were amplified from RNA. Primed by the HTBI set, a first-round RT-PCR was run on the TCR CDR3. TCRdb recomputed calls from the multiplex PCR reads with MiXCR, one row per CDR3 protein. The sample holds 550,000 to 600,000 distinct CDR3 sequences, just over 45% seen once. Sequencing was done on a sample of peripheral blood or thyroid tissue (not recorded which). Every receptor here comes from an adult woman with Graves' disease, either hyperthyroidism or ophthalmopathy (not recorded which).

The chain joins TRBV20-1 to TRBJ2-3, with a weak D call TRBD2 (5 bases). V lost 5 bases and J 5 bases, leaving 8 bases between the germline ends. Germline CDR1 reads DFQATT; CDR2 reads SNEGSKA (reference sequence). There are 11 residues in the CDR3. This chain's CDR3 is CSAPRGDTQYF. DNA for the CDR3: TGCAGTGCTCCCCGGGGAGATACGCAGTATTTT.

The chain has TRBV2 and TRBJ1-2, with D unresolved. Trimming removed 0 bases at V and 4 bases at J, with 9 bases between. The CDR3 has 14 residues. Germline-derived CDR1 and CDR2 are SNHLY and FYNNEI. DNA of the CDR3: TGTGCCAGCAGTGAAGCGCTGGGCAGCTATGGCTACACCTTC. Amino acid sequence: CASSEALGSYGYTF.

This clonotype has a single count. The CDR3 loop reads CASSSRTGENYGYTF. CDR3 coding DNA: TGTGCCAGCAGCTCCCGGACAGGCGAGAACTATGGCTACACCTTC. This chain connects TRBV7-9 to TRBJ1-2; TRBD1 matches 7 bases. This CDR3 is built from 15 residues. The junction had 7 bases not matched to a gene; V was cut back by 4 bases and J by 2 bases. CDR1 and CDR2 (germline): SEHNR, FQNEAQ (reference sequence).

This chain uses TRBV24-1 with TRBJ2-5, with 7 nucleotides matching TRBD1. J was trimmed by 4 bases and V by 6 bases; bases with no gene match: 10. Germline CDR1 and CDR2: KGHDR and SFDVKD. The CDR3 has 15 residues. Here the CDR3 reads CATSPPQGSRETQYF. CDR3 in DNA: TGTGCCACCAGTCCCCCACAGGGGAGTCGAGAGACCCAGTACTTC.

The V gene is TRBV15, the J gene TRBJ2-6; possibly TRBD1 for D (6 bases). Germline lookup yields CDR1 LNHNV and CDR2 YYDKDF (reference sequence). CDR3 length equals 16 residues. Deletions cut 1 base from V and 2 bases from J, with 9 bases between. The CDR3 DNA reads as TGTGCCACCAGCAGAGGGACAGAAGCTGGGGCCAACGTCCTGACTTTC. Translated, it gives CATSRGTEAGANVLTF.

A word on this clonotype: This CDR3 is missing its conserved last phenylalanine or tryptophan, likely due to a read error. V gene TRBV7-9 combines with J gene TRBJ1-4; D might be TRBD1 (6 bases). This CDR3 comprises 14 residues. CDR1 and CDR2 from the germline V gene are SEHNR and FQNEAQ (reference sequence). CDR3 in amino acids: CASSLGGRNEKLFS. The CDR3 DNA reads as TGTGCCAGCAGTTTAGGGGGTAGGAATGAAAAACTGTTTTCT.

This clonotype was observed at least ten times. This chain links TRBV11-2 with TRBJ2-2, with 12 bases aligning to TRBD1. Germline V gene lookup returns CDR1 SGHAT and CDR2 FQNNGV. The CDR3 consists of 17 residues. V shed 1 base, J shed 1 base, and the junction held 1 base outside the gene matches. The DNA of the CDR3 is TGTGCCAGCAGCTTAGGGGACAGGGGGCGGAACACCGGGGAGCTGTTTTTT. It yields the protein CASSLGDRGRNTGELFF.

This clonotype was picked up a small number of times. The chain recombines TRBV10-3 with TRBJ1-5, with 7 bases aligning to TRBD1. This CDR3 comprises 14 residues. Trimming took 5 bases from V and 4 from J; bases not matched to a gene: 5. Germline V lookup: CDR1 ENHRY, CDR2 SYGVKD. CDR3 region: CAISPTGRNQPQHF. The CDR3 DNA reads as TGTGCCATCAGTCCGACAGGGAGGAATCAGCCCCAGCATTTT.

This chain connects TRBV10-3 to TRBJ2-6; D remains ambiguous. Germline CDR1 and CDR2: ENHRY and SYGVKD. This CDR3 spans 18 amino acids. Trimming removed 2 bases at V and 0 bases at J, with 14 bases between. CDR3 amino acids: CAISEKTQRFSGANVLTF. The CDR3 bases are TGTGCCATCAGTGAGAAGACACAAAGGTTCTCTGGGGCCAACGTCCTGACTTTC.

This clonotype was detected ten times or more. This chain links TRBV15 with TRBJ2-2; 9 bases match TRBD1. The CDR3 consists of 19 residues. Germline V gene lookup returns CDR1 LNHNV and CDR2 YYDKDF (reference sequence). The V and J ends lost 3 bases and 2 bases, in that order; junction bases with no gene match: 13. The CDR3 nucleotides are TGTGCCACCAGCAGCGGACAGGGGCGAGATAGCGGTAACACCGGGGAGCTGTTTTTT. It yields the protein CATSSGQGRDSGNTGELFF. Based on the CDR3 plus reference TRBV15 and TRBJ2-2, the full variable domain is DAMVIQNPRYQVTQFGKPVTLSCSQTLNHNVMYWYQQKSSQAPKLLFHYYDKDFNNEADTPDNFQSRRPNTSFCFLDIRSPGLGDTAMYLCATSSGQGRDSGNTGELFFGEGSRLTVL.

This clonotype appeared a few times. Here the CDR3 reads CAIGDSVNQPQHF. CDR3 coding DNA: TGTGCCATCGGAGACAGCGTAAATCAGCCCCAGCATTTT. The V call is TRBV10-3, the J call TRBJ1-5, with a tentative D call TRBD1 (5 bases). The V end lost 8 bases, the J end lost 4 bases, and 12 bases lay between the germline ends. Germline V gives CDR1 ENHRY, CDR2 SYGVKD. The CDR3 consists of 13 residues.

The chain links TRBV20-1 to TRBJ1-1, with D tentatively TRBD1 (5 bases). The germline gives CDR1 DFQATT, CDR2 SNEGSKA (reference sequence). There are 12 residues in the CDR3. The germline V and J ends were trimmed by 2 bases and 5 bases, with 9 bases remaining between them. CDR3 nucleotide sequence: TGCAGTGCTAGAAAGGAGGGGACTGAAGCTTTCTTT. It yields the protein CSARKEGTEAFF.

Ten or more counts support this clonotype. This chain connects TRBV5-1 to TRBJ2-2; 9 positions match TRBD2. J gave up 4 bases and V 3 bases, and 13 bases lay outside the gene matches. The CDR3 is 18 residues long. The germline V gene encodes CDR1 SGHRS and CDR2 YFSETQ. CDR3 coding DNA: TGCGCCAGCAGCTCCCTGGGCGATCTAGCGGGATTCACCGGGGAGCTGTTTTTT. It is translated as CASSSLGDLAGFTGELFF.

This clonotype was detected a few times. The chain employs TRBV7-3 and TRBJ2-7; no clear D. The V and J ends lost 5 bases and 6 bases respectively, with 8 bases between them. Germline-derived CDR1 and CDR2 are SGHTA and FQGTGA. The CDR3 has 11 amino acids. The CDR3 DNA reads TGTGCCAGCAGCCCGTCTCTCGAGCAGTACTTC. Its protein is CASSPSLEQYF.

This sequence joins TRBV7-2 and TRBJ1-2, with a weak D call TRBD1 (5 bases). This CDR3 comprises 12 residues. Germline V gives CDR1 SGHTA, CDR2 FQGNSA. V shed 8 bases and J shed 7 bases, with 14 bases lying between them. The CDR3 sequence: CASGAPMTGYTF. The DNA for the CDR3 is TGTGCCAGCGGGGCCCCGATGACTGGCTACACCTTC.

The sample holds many counts of this clonotype. V gene TRBV13 combines with J gene TRBJ1-1; weak D call: TRBD1 (5 bases). CDR1 PRHDT and CDR2 FYEKMQ come from the germline V gene (reference sequence). V lost 2 bases, J lost 8 bases, and 9 bases lay in between. There are 12 residues in the CDR3. The CDR3 DNA reads as TGTGCCAGCAGCTTATTGGGGCTGGAAGCTTTCTTT. Translation: CASSLLGLEAFF.

This clonotype was observed a few times. The chain couples TRBV7-2 to TRBJ2-5; 8 bases line up with TRBD1. CDR3 length: 14 amino acids. V shed 3 bases, J shed 5 bases, and the junction held 5 bases outside the gene matches. Germline V gene sequence: CDR1 SGHTA, CDR2 FQGNSA. CDR3 nucleotides: TGTGCCAGCAGCTTCGTGGACAGGGTTGAGACCCAGTACTTC. Its translation is CASSFVDRVETQYF.